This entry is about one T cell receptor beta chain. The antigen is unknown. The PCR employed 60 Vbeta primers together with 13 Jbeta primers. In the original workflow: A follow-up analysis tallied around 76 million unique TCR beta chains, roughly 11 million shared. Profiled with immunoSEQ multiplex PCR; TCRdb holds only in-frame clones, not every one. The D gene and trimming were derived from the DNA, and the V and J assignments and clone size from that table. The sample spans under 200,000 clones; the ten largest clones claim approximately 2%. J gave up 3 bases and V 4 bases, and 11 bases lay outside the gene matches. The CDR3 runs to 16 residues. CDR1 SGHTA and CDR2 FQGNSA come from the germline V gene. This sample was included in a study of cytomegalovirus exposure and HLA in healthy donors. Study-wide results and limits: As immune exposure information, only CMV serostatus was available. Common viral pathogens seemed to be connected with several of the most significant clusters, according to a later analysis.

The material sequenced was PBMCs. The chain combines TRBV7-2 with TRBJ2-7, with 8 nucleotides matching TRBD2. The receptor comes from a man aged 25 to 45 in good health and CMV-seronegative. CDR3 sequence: CASSSGAGGSNYEQYF. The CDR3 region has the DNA TGTGCCAGCAGCTCCGGGGCGGGGGGCTCGAACTACGAGCAGTACTTC.